Given below is one T cell receptor beta chain in context. CD45RO-negative, CCR7-positively selected cells formed the naive CD8 fraction, excluding terminally differentiated effector memory CD45RA+ cells. Clones were read by immunoSEQ multiplex PCR, and TCRdb kept only the in-frame ones, dropping some. There are about 2.1 million clones in the sample; just over 90% occur only once, and more than 1.5% lies in the top ten. This entry belongs to a study of shared clonotypes between healthy human individuals. The source of this sequence is a young man in good health. Some clones in this sample may be carry-over from other donors' samples. Sequenced input: naive CD8+ T cells from PBMCs.

In nucleotides, the CDR3 is TGTGCCAGCCAATCGGACAGGGGGCCCTACGAGCAGTACTTC. Protein sequence: CASQSDRGPYEQYF. The chain has TRBV6-5 and TRBJ2-7, with 11 positions matching TRBD1. The V segment lost 8 bases and the J segment 2 bases; nucleotides outside the gene matches: 5. The germline V gene encodes CDR1 MNHEY and CDR2 SVGAGI. This CDR3 has 14 amino acids.